Following are 23 T cell receptor beta chains from one sample sequenced in a study of CD8+ T cells in alopecia areata. Reverse transcription of extracted RNA yielded cDNA, which provided the sequencing template. Assay: immunoSEQ multiplex PCR; the TCRdb copy retains only in-frame clones and omits some. The data hold about 130,000 clones, with roughly 61% observed a single time. The sequencing used CD4+ T cells sorted from blood, collected at week 0. The receptors come from a human donor with alopecia areata.

There are a few counts of this clone. The V gene is TRBV2, the J gene TRBJ2-7, with D unclear. This CDR3 region has 12 residues. V lost 8 bases to trimming and J lost 3 bases, with 11 bases between them. The V gene's germline CDR1 is SNHLY and CDR2 FYNNEI. The CDR3 DNA follows: TGTGCCAGCGCAGCAGAAGTCTACGAGCAGTACTTC. Translated, it gives CASAAEVYEQYF. The full variable domain, in which reference TRBV2 and TRBJ2-7 provide the parts outside the CDR3, is EPEVTQTPSHQVTQMGQEVILRCVPISNHLYFYWYRQILGQKVEFLVSFYNNEISEKSEIFDDQFSVERPDGSNFTLKIRSTKLEDSAMYFCASAAEVYEQYFGPGTRLTVT.

This clone was detected only once. This chain links TRBV7-8 with TRBJ2-3; 7 bases map to TRBD1. The germline gives CDR1 SGHVS, CDR2 FQNEAQ. The CDR3 consists of 16 residues. The V gene end was trimmed by 1 base and the J gene end by 1 base; junction bases not matched to a gene: 5. As DNA, the CDR3 is TGTGCCAGCAGCTTAGGACGGGGACAGCGCACAGATACGCAGTATTTT. This translates into CASSLGRGQRTDTQYF.

The CDR3 spells CASSLGTSGTDTQYF. The CDR3 bases are TGCGCCAGCAGCTTGGGGACTAGCGGCACAGATACGCAGTATTTT. The chain has TRBV5-1 and TRBJ2-3; 9 bases map to TRBD2. Germline V gives CDR1 SGHRS, CDR2 YFSETQ. The V and J ends lost 0 bases and 1 base, in that order; junction bases with no gene match: 0. The CDR3 consists of 15 residues. Variable domain in full (rest from reference TRBV5-1 and TRBJ2-3): KAGVTQTPRYLIKTRGQQVTLSCSPISGHRSVSWYQQTPGQGLQFLFEYFSETQRNKGNFPGRFSGRQFSNSRSEMNVSTLELGDSALYLCASSLGTSGTDTQYFGPGTRLTVL.

The chain uses TRBV11-1 and TRBJ1-1; TRBD1 is a possible D gene (6 bases). V was clipped by 4 bases and J by 5 bases, with 8 bases between them. The V gene's germline CDR1 is SGHAT and CDR2 FQDESV (reference sequence). The CDR3 is made up of 12 amino acids. CDR3 region: CASSYRVTEAFF. DNA of the CDR3: TGTGCCAGCAGCTACAGGGTTACTGAAGCTTTCTTT.

The chain employs TRBV6-6 and TRBJ2-1; no definite D call. Germline loops: CDR1 MNHNY, CDR2 SVGAGI (reference sequence). CDR3 length: 13 amino acids. The V end lost 1 base, the J end lost 4 bases, and 5 bases lay between the germline ends. The CDR3: CASSYLGYNEQFF. DNA of the CDR3: TGTGCCAGCAGTTACTTAGGTTACAATGAGCAGTTCTTC.

This clone has just a few counts. The chain combines TRBV7-9 with TRBJ2-2; either TRBD1 or TRBD2 may supply D (6 bases each). The CDR3 totals 16 residues. Germline-derived CDR1 and CDR2 are SEHNR and FQNEAQ (reference sequence). Trimming shortened V by 5 bases and J by 9 bases, and 22 bases separated the two germline ends. As DNA, the CDR3 is TGTGCCAGCAGCCGTGGGGGCGGGATATCCGTTCGGGAGCTGTTTTTT. Its protein is CASSRGGGISVRELFF. The complete variable domain, with remaining parts taken from reference TRBV7-9 and TRBJ2-2, reads DTGVSQNPRHKITKRGQNVTFRCDPISEHNRLYWYRQTLGQGPEFLTYFQNEAQLEKSRLLSDRFSAERPKGSFSTLEIQRTEQGDSAMYLCASSRGGGISVRELFFGEGSRLTVL.

This clone was seen a handful of times. The chain carries TRBV5-1 and TRBJ1-6; D unclear. Germline CDR1 reads SGHRS; CDR2 reads YFSETQ. This CDR3 has 13 residues. V was trimmed by 2 bases and J by 10 bases, leaving 10 bases between them. For the CDR3, the DNA is TGCGCCAGCAGCTTCGACAACGACTCACCCCTCCACTTT. Its protein product is CASSFDNDSPLHF. The full variable domain, rest sourced from reference TRBV5-1 and TRBJ1-6, is KAGVTQTPRYLIKTRGQQVTLSCSPISGHRSVSWYQQTPGQGLQFLFEYFSETQRNKGNFPGRFSGRQFSNSRSEMNVSTLELGDSALYLCASSFDNDSPLHFGNGTRLTVT.

The sample holds one count of this clone. The gene calls are TRBV4-1 and TRBJ2-5; the D gene could be TRBD1 or TRBD2 (6 bases each). Per the germline V gene, CDR1 is MGHRA and CDR2 is YSYEKL. CDR3 length equals 15 residues. Between the trimmed V and J ends, which lost 0 bases and 5 bases, there was a span of 13 bases. This CDR3 reads CASSQDPGGWETQYF. The DNA of the CDR3 is TGCGCCAGCAGCCAAGATCCCGGGGGCTGGGAGACCCAGTACTTC.

This chain links TRBV7-2 with TRBJ1-4; the match to TRBD1 covers 10 bases. Germline CDR1 SGHTA, CDR2 FQGNSA. The CDR3 length is 14 residues. V gave up 6 bases and J gave up 7 bases; unmatched junction bases: 5. The CDR3: CASSYDRGREKLFF. The CDR3 DNA sequence: TGTGCCAGCAGTTATGACAGGGGGCGTGAAAAACTGTTTTTT. Full variable domain (remainder filled in from reference TRBV7-2 and TRBJ1-4): GAGVSQSPSNKVTEKGKDVELRCDPISGHTALYWYRQSLGQGLEFLIYFQGNSAPDKSGLPSDRFSAERTGGSVSTLTIQRTQQEDSAVYLCASSYDRGREKLFFGSGTQLSVL.

This clone was seen only a few times. The chain employs TRBV7-8 and TRBJ2-2; 7 nucleotides line up with TRBD2. CDR3 length equals 18 residues. The junction had 16 bases not matched to a gene; V was cut back by 2 bases and J by 7 bases. The germline gives CDR1 SGHVS, CDR2 FQNEAQ. CDR3 DNA: TGTGCCAGCAGCTTACGGACCCTCGGCGGGAGAAAGGACGGGGAGCTGTTTTTT. Its translation: CASSLRTLGGRKDGELFF.

This chain joins TRBV4-2 and TRBJ2-3; D may be TRBD2 (6 bases). The germline gives CDR1 LGHNA, CDR2 YNFKEQ. This CDR3 region has 13 residues. Trimming took 1 base from V and 5 from J, leaving 7 bases between them. The CDR3 here is CASSQGRGDTQYF. The CDR3, as DNA: TGTGCCAGCAGCCAAGGGAGGGGAGATACGCAGTATTTT.

This chain links TRBV29-1 with TRBJ2-7; weak D call: TRBD1 (5 bases). Germline CDR1 SQVTM, CDR2 ANQGSEA. The CDR3 is 14 amino acids. Trimming cost V 3 bases and J 3 bases, with 15 bases left between them. CDR3 sequence reads: CSVDGAPGDYEQYF. The CDR3 DNA sequence: TGCAGCGTTGATGGGGCGCCCGGTGACTACGAGCAGTACTTC.

The rearrangement uses TRBV9 and TRBJ2-3; D gene ambiguous. V lost 3 bases and J lost 5, with 7 bases in between. There are 12 residues in the CDR3. Germline CDR1 and CDR2: SGDLS and YYNGEE. The CDR3 loop reads CASSGTGDTQYF. CDR3 sequence (DNA): TGTGCCAGCAGCGGAACTGGAGATACGCAGTATTTT.

This chain links TRBV4-3 with TRBJ2-7; the D gene is possibly TRBD2 (7 bases). Trimming left V 0 bases short and J 6 bases short, with 18 bases between. This CDR3 region has 16 residues. Germline V lookup: CDR1 LGHNA, CDR2 YSLEER. The CDR3 DNA follows: TGCGCCAGCAGCCAAGATCGTGGGGGGGCGGCGGGCGAGCAGTACTTC. Protein product: CASSQDRGGAAGEQYF.

The V and J genes are TRBV7-2 and TRBJ2-1, with unresolved D. The length of the CDR3 is 14 residues. V was shortened by 1 base and J by 2 bases, with 6 bases between the two germline ends. Germline loops: CDR1 SGHTA, CDR2 FQGNSA. As DNA, the CDR3 is TGTGCCAGCAGCTTAGGTTCAGCCTACAATGAGCAGTTCTTC. Its protein product is CASSLGSAYNEQFF.

The chain carries TRBV5-1 and TRBJ2-3; weak D call: TRBD1 (6 bases). Germline V gene data show CDR1 as SGHRS and CDR2 as YFSETQ. The CDR3 is made up of 16 amino acids. V was pared by 2 bases and J by 0 bases, with 13 bases between. DNA for the CDR3: TGCGCCAGCAGCTTCTTTGGGGGCACTAGCACAGATACGCAGTATTTT. Translated: CASSFFGGTSTDTQYF.

CDR3 amino acids: CASIRAHPSTDTQYF. In DNA form, the CDR3 reads TGTGCCAGCATCCGTGCCCATCCAAGTACAGATACGCAGTATTTT. The rearrangement joins TRBV11-2 to TRBJ2-3; no firm D call. The CDR3 loop spans 15 amino acids. CDR1 is SGHAT and CDR2 is FQNNGV in the germline V gene. The V and J ends lost 7 bases and 3 bases respectively, with 17 bases between them.

The rearrangement uses TRBV30 and TRBJ2-2; 11 bases are shared with TRBD1. The J segment lost 7 bases and the V segment lost 3 bases, leaving 7 bases of the junction unmatched. Germline assignment: CDR1 GTSNPN and CDR2 SVGIG (reference sequence). This CDR3 spans 15 amino acids. CDR3 region: CAWRRTGGGFGELFF. As DNA, the CDR3 is TGTGCCTGGAGGAGGACAGGGGGCGGGTTCGGGGAGCTGTTTTTT.

The sample holds a few counts of this clone. This sequence joins TRBV6-5 and TRBJ1-4; D might be TRBD1 (6 bases). Germline V gene data show CDR1 as MNHEY and CDR2 as SVGAGI. V lost 6 bases and J 4 bases, leaving 12 bases between the germline ends. This CDR3 is built from 14 residues. CDR3 coding DNA: TGTGCCAGCAGACCGGGACATCTTAATGAAAAACTGTTTTTT. Translated: CASRPGHLNEKLFF.

The genes are TRBV9 and TRBJ1-4; no reliable D call. The CDR3 runs 15 residues. Germline-derived CDR1 and CDR2 are SGDLS and YYNGEE. The ends were cut back, 4 bases at V and 2 bases at J, with 12 bases in the middle. This CDR3 is CASSRSGGTNEKLFF. DNA of the CDR3: TGTGCCAGCAGCAGGTCTGGCGGGACTAATGAAAAACTGTTTTTT.

This clone was picked up a small number of times. The chain uses TRBV19 and TRBJ2-2, with D possibly being TRBD2 (5 bases). Germline CDR1 reads LNHDA; CDR2 reads SQIVND (reference sequence). The CDR3 is 13 amino acids. Deletions cut 1 base from V and 7 bases from J, with 7 bases between. CDR3 DNA: TGTGCCAGTAGTATAGTCGCGGGCGGGGAGCTGTTTTTT. Translation gives CASSIVAGGELFF.

The rearrangement joins TRBV18 to TRBJ2-2, with D unclear. The CDR3 has 15 amino acids. Trimming cost V 5 bases and J 1 base, with 11 bases left between them. Germline lookup yields CDR1 KGHSH and CDR2 LQKENI. The DNA of the CDR3 is TGTGCCAGCTCAGACATGGGCGTGAACACCGGGGAGCTGTTTTTT. It specifies CASSDMGVNTGELFF. Supplemented by reference TRBV18 and TRBJ2-2, the full variable domain reads NAGVMQNPRHLVRRRGQEARLRCSPMKGHSHVYWYRQLPEEGLKFMVYLQKENIIDESGMPKERFSAEFPKEGPSILRIQQVVRGDSAAYFCASSDMGVNTGELFFGEGSRLTVL.

V gene TRBV7-2 combines with J gene TRBJ1-2, with a tentative D call TRBD1 (5 bases). This CDR3 comprises 17 residues. Germline assignment: CDR1 SGHTA and CDR2 FQGNSA. V dropped 0 bases and J dropped 4 bases, with 18 bases sitting between them. The DNA for the CDR3 is TGTGCCAGCAGCTTAGCCCCTGGGAGGGGCGGGAGCTATGGCTACACCTTC. Its protein product is CASSLAPGRGGSYGYTF.